These T cell receptor beta chains were read from a single sample in a study of cytomegalovirus exposure and HLA in healthy donors. TCRdb's copy holds only in-frame clones and misses some; the assay was immunoSEQ multiplex PCR. This table lists some 80,000 clones. Sequencing was carried out using PBMCs. These receptors all stem from a man in his fifties in good health and CMV-seropositive. Both conserved end residues are part of each CDR3. The order of the fields is V gene, J gene, D gene, clone size, CDR3 DNA, CDR3 protein. D genes are given only for firm matches. The size of a clone is reported for some rows only, either as once, few or many, or as a class for expanded clones.

TRBV18	TRBJ2-2	-	-	TGTGCCAGCTCACCACGACAGGCAACCGGGGAGCTGTTTTTT	CASSPRQATGELFF
TRBV28	TRBJ1-1	-	-	TGTGCCAGCAGTTCGCTAACAGTGAACACTGAAGCTTTCTTT	CASSSLTVNTEAFF
TRBV9	TRBJ1-6	-	-	TGTGCCAGCAGCGTAGCACAGGCGAGCTCCTATAATTCACCCCTCCACTTT	CASSVAQASSYNSPLHF
TRBV29-1	TRBJ1-1	-	-	TGCAGCGTTGCCACAGGGCCCCCTGAAGCTTTCTTT	CSVATGPPEAFF
TRBV9	TRBJ2-2	-	-	TGTGCCAGCAGCGTAGGAGGGATAGGCGGGGAGCTGTTTTTT	CASSVGGIGGELFF
TRBV11-1	TRBJ2-2	TRBD2	-	TGTGCCAGCAGCTTAAAGCTAGCGGGGGGCAGGGCCGGGGAGCTGTTTTTT	CASSLKLAGGRAGELFF
TRBV5-4	TRBJ2-2	TRBD2	-	TGTGCCAGCAGCTTGGTGGGCGGGGGGGCCGGCACCGGGGAGCTGTTTTTT	CASSLVGGGAGTGELFF
TRBV27	TRBJ2-1	TRBD1	-	TGTGCCAGCAGTTCATTACAGGGGGCCTCCTACAATGAGCAGTTCTTC	CASSSLQGASYNEQFF
TRBV9	TRBJ1-1	TRBD1	-	TGCGCCAGCAGCTCAAGCGGGGGACAGGGAACTGAAGCTTTCTTT	CASSSSGGQGTEAFF
TRBV10-3	TRBJ2-3	-	-	TGTGCCATCCTCCGGGGGCAGGGGGGCCCAGATACGCAGTATTTT	CAILRGQGGPDTQYF
TRBV11-3	TRBJ1-1	-	medium-sized	TGTGCCAGCAGCCGGCAGGGTTTCACTGAAGCTTTCTTT	CASSRQGFTEAFF
TRBV4-1	TRBJ2-2	TRBD1	-	TGCGCCAGCAGCCCGTATGGGGCAGGGGGAGATACCGGGGAGCTGTTTTTT	CASSPYGAGGDTGELFF
TRBV12-5	TRBJ2-2	-	-	TGTGCTGGGGGCCGGGGGGCGAACACCGGGGAGCTGTTTTTT	CAGGRGANTGELFF
TRBV7-9	TRBJ2-3	-	-	TGTGCCAGCAGCTTTACAATGGCAGGGGAAGATACGCAGTATTTT	CASSFTMAGEDTQYF
TRBV19	TRBJ2-7	TRBD1	-	TGTGCCAGTAGTATGGCGCAGGGGGCTTGGTACGAGCAGTACTTC	CASSMAQGAWYEQYF
TRBV14	TRBJ2-7	-	-	TGTGCCAGCAGCTTTGACTCGAGCGCCTACGAGCAGTACTTC	CASSFDSSAYEQYF
TRBV6-5	TRBJ1-6	-	-	TGTGCCAGCAAAGGGGGGGCCTATAATTCACCCCTCCACTTT	CASKGGAYNSPLHF
TRBV27	TRBJ2-1	TRBD2	-	TGTGCCAGCAGTTTCAGGCTAGCGGGATACAATGAGCAGTTCTTC	CASSFRLAGYNEQFF
TRBV5-1	TRBJ2-1	-	-	TGCGCCAGCAGAATCTTAAATGAGCAGTTCTTC	CASRILNEQFF
TRBV30	TRBJ2-2	-	-	TGTGCCTGGAGACCAGGAGGCGCCGGGGAGCTGTTTTTT	CAWRPGGAGELFF
TRBV12-5	TRBJ2-5	-	-	TGTGCTAGTGGTTTGGGACTATCAGAGACCCAGTACTTC	CASGLGLSETQYF
TRBV19	TRBJ2-1	TRBD2	-	TGTGCCAGTACGGGAGGGTGGTACAATGAGCAGTTCTTC	CASTGGWYNEQFF
TRBV29-1	TRBJ2-6	TRBD2	-	TGCAGCGCCCACGGGGGGGAAGGGGCCAACGTCCTGACTTTC	CSAHGGEGANVLTF
TRBV5-1	TRBJ2-3	TRBD2	-	TGCGCCAGCAGCTTGCGGGCTAGCGGGAGTATTACAGATACGCAGTATTTT	CASSLRASGSITDTQYF
TRBV27	TRBJ2-2	TRBD1	-	TGTGCCAGCAGTCCACGGGACAGGGAAGCCGGGGAGCTGTTTTTT	CASSPRDREAGELFF
TRBV7-2	TRBJ2-3	-	-	TGTGCCAGCAGCCCTGGGGAGCACACTAGCACAGATACGCAGTATTTT	CASSPGEHTSTDTQYF
TRBV5-1	TRBJ2-3	-	-	TGCGCCAGCAGCTTGGGTCAGGATAGAACAGATACGCAGTATTTT	CASSLGQDRTDTQYF
TRBV4-1	TRBJ2-3	-	-	TGCGCCAGCAGCCAATTAGGGGGGGAGGTCACAGATACGCAGTATTTT	CASSQLGGEVTDTQYF
TRBV19	TRBJ1-5	-	-	TGTGCCAGTAGTAGAGTACAGGGTGCCTATAGCAATCAGCCCCAGCATTTT	CASSRVQGAYSNQPQHF
TRBV5-4	TRBJ2-4	-	-	TGTGCCAGCAGCTTGGACCGGTTCCCTCCAGGAAACATTCAGTACTTC	CASSLDRFPPGNIQYF
TRBV5-1	TRBJ1-6	-	-	TGCGCCAGCAGCTTCGGGGGGAGCGGTGGTTCACCCCTCCACTTT	CASSFGGSGGSPLHF
TRBV18	TRBJ1-1	-	-	TGTGCCAGCTCACCACCCCAGGGGAGTAACACTGAAGCTTTCTTT	CASSPPQGSNTEAFF
TRBV4-1	TRBJ2-1	TRBD1	-	TGCGCCAGCAGCCCAGGGGGCGGGGAGCAGTTCTTC	CASSPGGGEQFF
TRBV30	TRBJ2-3	-	-	TGTGCCTGGAGTGTAGGGGCTAGCACAGATACGCAGTATTTT	CAWSVGASTDTQYF
TRBV15	TRBJ2-1	-	-	TGTGCCACCAGCAGAGTCCCAGGGGACAATGAGCAGTTCTTC	CATSRVPGDNEQFF
TRBV4-1	TRBJ2-1	-	-	TGCGCCAGCAGCCAAGAAGGCCTTCTTTTAGGAGGTGAGCAGTTCTTC	CASSQEGLLLGGEQFF
TRBV11-2	TRBJ2-7	-	-	TGTGCCAGCAGCCTAATAGACAGCTCCTACGAGCAGTACTTC	CASSLIDSSYEQYF
TRBV4-1	TRBJ2-3	-	-	TGCGCCAGCAGCCTCAGGATGGTCTACACAGATACGCAGTATTTT	CASSLRMVYTDTQYF
TRBV7-9	TRBJ1-6	TRBD1	-	TGTGCCAGCAGCCCTGGACAGGGGGGTTCACCCCTCCACTTT	CASSPGQGGSPLHF
TRBV19	TRBJ1-6	TRBD1	-	TGTGCCAGTGCTTGGACAGGGCAAGACCGCTCCTATAATTCACCCCTCCACTTT	CASAWTGQDRSYNSPLHF
TRBV4-1	TRBJ2-2	TRBD2	-	TGCGCCAGCAGTCCTGGGACTAGCGGGGGACGGCTGTTTTTT	CASSPGTSGGRLFF
TRBV4-2	TRBJ1-5	-	-	TGTGCCAGCAGCCAAGATCGGGGGTCGAGCAATCAGCCCCAGCATTTT	CASSQDRGSSNQPQHF
TRBV29-1	TRBJ2-7	-	-	TGCAGCGTTGAAGTGGCGGAGGTGCGCGAGCAGTACTTC	CSVEVAEVREQYF
TRBV27	TRBJ2-5	-	-	TGTGCCAGCAGTTTCCACAGGGACCAAGAGACCCAGTACTTC	CASSFHRDQETQYF
TRBV4-2	TRBJ2-7	-	-	TGTGCCAGCAGCCAAGAGAGGGACTGGACCTACGAGCAGTACTTC	CASSQERDWTYEQYF
TRBV5-4	TRBJ2-5	-	-	TGTGCCAGCAGCTTGGCGGGGGGCGCGGGTAAGGAGACCCAGTACTTC	CASSLAGGAGKETQYF
TRBV19	TRBJ1-1	-	-	TGTGCCAGTAGTGCCAGGGGTATGAACACTGAAGCTTTCTTT	CASSARGMNTEAFF
TRBV7-8	TRBJ2-5	TRBD1	-	TGTGCCAGCAGCTTGGACAGGTTCGAGGTGGAGACCCAGTACTTC	CASSLDRFEVETQYF
TRBV30	TRBJ1-5	TRBD1	-	TGTGCCTGGAGTGTGAACAGGGGGGATCAGCCCCAGCATTTT	CAWSVNRGDQPQHF
TRBV5-8	TRBJ2-1	TRBD2	-	TGTGCCAGCAGCTTTAAGGGACTAGCGGTCAAAGAGCAGTTCTTC	CASSFKGLAVKEQFF
TRBV5-1	TRBJ2-3	-	-	TGCGCCAGCAGCGGGGAGAACACAGATACGCAGTATTTT	CASSGENTDTQYF
TRBV19	TRBJ2-7	TRBD2	-	TGTGCCAGTAGTATCGGGGGGTCCTACGAGCAGTACTTC	CASSIGGSYEQYF
TRBV6-5	TRBJ2-1	TRBD1	-	TGTGCCAGCATGACAGGGACAGCTTCATACAATGAGCAGTTCTTC	CASMTGTASYNEQFF
TRBV5-5	TRBJ1-2	-	-	TGTGCCAGCAGCCCGCCACCCGTTAACAGGGCCAAAAACTATGGCTACACCTTC	CASSPPPVNRAKNYGYTF
TRBV5-1	TRBJ1-1	-	-	TGCGCCAGCAGCTTAGGGGGGAACACTGAAGCTTTCTTT	CASSLGGNTEAFF
TRBV28	TRBJ1-2	-	-	TGTGCCAGCACCCTTAACTATGGCTACACCTTC	CASTLNYGYTF
TRBV30	TRBJ2-2	-	-	TGTGCCTGGAGACCAGGGGACACCGGGGAGCTGTTTTTT	CAWRPGDTGELFF
TRBV6-1	TRBJ1-1	-	-	TGTGCCAGCAGATCTACAGGAAGCCCGGACACTGAAGCTTTCTTT	CASRSTGSPDTEAFF
TRBV1	TRBJ1-4	-	-	TGCACCAGCAGTTTGGGGGGACAGGCCAATGAAAAACTGTTTTTT	CTSSLGGQANEKLFF
TRBV5-6	TRBJ1-5	-	-	TGTGCCAGCAGCTTGAACGGGTTCAGCAATCAGCCCCAGCATTTT	CASSLNGFSNQPQHF